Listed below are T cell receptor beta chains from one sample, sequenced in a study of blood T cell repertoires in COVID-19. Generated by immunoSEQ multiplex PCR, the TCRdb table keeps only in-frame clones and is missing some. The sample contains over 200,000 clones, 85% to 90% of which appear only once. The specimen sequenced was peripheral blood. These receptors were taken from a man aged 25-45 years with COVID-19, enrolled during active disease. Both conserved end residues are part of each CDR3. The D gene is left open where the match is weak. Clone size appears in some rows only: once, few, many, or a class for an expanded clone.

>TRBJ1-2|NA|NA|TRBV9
CASSFTTGLYTF
TGTGCCAGCAGCTTTACTACGGGACTCTACACCTTC
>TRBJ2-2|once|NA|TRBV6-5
CATVGKLVGTGELFF
TGTGCGACAGTGGGCAAGCTGGTAGGGACCGGGGAGCTGTTTTTT
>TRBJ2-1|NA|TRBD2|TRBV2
CASRISSGTSRYNEQFF
TGTGCCAGCAGAATCTCCTCCGGGACTAGCAGGTACAATGAGCAGTTCTTC
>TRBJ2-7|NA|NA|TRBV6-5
CASSYSRVASYEQYF
TGTGCCAGCAGTTACTCGCGAGTAGCCTCCTACGAGCAGTACTTC
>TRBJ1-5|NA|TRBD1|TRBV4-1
CASRAGTASNQPQHF
TGCGCCAGCAGAGCCGGGACAGCTAGCAATCAGCCCCAGCATTTT
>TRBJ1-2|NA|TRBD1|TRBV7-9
CASSLLQGSHGYTF
TGTGCCAGCAGCTTATTACAGGGGAGCCATGGCTACACCTTC
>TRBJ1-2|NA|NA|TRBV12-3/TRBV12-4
CASSPGQLYGYTF
TGTGCCAGCAGTCCCGGACAGCTCTATGGCTACACCTTC
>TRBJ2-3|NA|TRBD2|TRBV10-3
CAISEGGTGGGATDTQYF
TGTGCCATCAGTGAGGGGGGAACAGGCGGGGGGGCCACAGATACGCAGTATTTT
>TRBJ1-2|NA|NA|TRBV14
CASSQGGFQADSNYGYTF
TGTGCCAGCAGCCAAGGGGGCTTTCAGGCGGATTCTAACTATGGCTACACCTTC
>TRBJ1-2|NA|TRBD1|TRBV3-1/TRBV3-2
CASSPYRGSNYGYTF
TGTGCCAGCAGCCCCTACAGGGGGTCTAACTATGGCTACACCTTC
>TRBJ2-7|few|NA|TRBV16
CASSQFETVSSYEQYF
TGTGCCAGCAGCCAATTTGAGACAGTTAGCTCCTACGAGCAGTACTTC
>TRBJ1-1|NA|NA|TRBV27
CASSFGGHFEAFF
TGTGCCAGCAGTTTCGGGGGGCACTTTGAAGCTTTCTTT
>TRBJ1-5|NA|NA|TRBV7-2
CASSSEWASNQPQHF
TGTGCCAGCAGCTCAGAGTGGGCGAGCAATCAGCCCCAGCATTTT
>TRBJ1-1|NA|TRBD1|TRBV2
CASSGQPPRRAEAFF
TGTGCCAGCTCGGGACAGCCTCCACGGAGAGCTGAAGCTTTCTTT
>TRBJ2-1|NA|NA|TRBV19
CASSISWGQGIRGAGGPSVDEQFF
TGTGCCAGTAGTATAAGTTGGGGACAGGGGATACGTGGAGCGGGAGGGCCCTCCGTCGATGAGCAGTTCTTC
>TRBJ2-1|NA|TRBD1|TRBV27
CASSLWDSWDEQFF
TGTGCCAGCAGTTTATGGGACAGTTGGGATGAGCAGTTCTTC
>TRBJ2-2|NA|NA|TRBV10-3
CATSLQEMNTGELFF
TGTGCCACCTCCCTACAGGAGATGAACACCGGGGAGCTGTTTTTT
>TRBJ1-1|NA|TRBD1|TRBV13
CASSLDRGNTEAFF
TGTGCCAGCAGTCTGGACAGGGGGAACACTGAAGCTTTCTTT
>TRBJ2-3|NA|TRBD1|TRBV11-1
CASSFGQGGTDTQYF
TGTGCCAGCAGCTTCGGACAGGGCGGAACAGATACGCAGTATTTT
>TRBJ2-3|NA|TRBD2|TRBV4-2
CASSPSGANFRTSTDTQYF
TGTGCCAGCAGCCCTAGCGGGGCGAACTTCCGTACTAGCACAGATACGCAGTATTTT
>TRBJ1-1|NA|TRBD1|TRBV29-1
CSVVGGSEAFF
TGCAGCGTTGTAGGGGGCTCTGAAGCTTTCTTT
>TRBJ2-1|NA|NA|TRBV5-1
CASSLLTGAYNEQFF
TGCGCCAGCAGCTTGTTGACTGGGGCTTACAATGAGCAGTTCTTC
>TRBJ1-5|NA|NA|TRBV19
CASRMTRDQPQHF
TGTGCCAGTCGCATGACACGAGATCAGCCCCAGCATTTT
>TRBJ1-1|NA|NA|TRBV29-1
CSGIQFGGYSGTEAFF
TGCAGCGGGATACAGTTTGGAGGCTATTCGGGCACTGAAGCTTTCTTT
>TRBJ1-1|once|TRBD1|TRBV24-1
CATSGPGTGMNTEAFF
TGTGCCACCAGTGGCCCCGGGACAGGGATGAACACTGAAGCTTTCTTT
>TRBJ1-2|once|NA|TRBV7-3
CASSLTPSGGEGYTF
TGTGCCAGCAGCTTAACGCCCAGCGGGGGGGAGGGCTACACCTTC
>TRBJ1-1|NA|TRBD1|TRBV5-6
CASSGSGRGAFF
TGTGCCAGCAGCGGATCTGGCAGGGGGGCTTTCTTT
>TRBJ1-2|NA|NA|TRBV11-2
CASSPHIGGASLNYGYTF
TGTGCCAGCAGCCCGCATATTGGGGGGGCGTCCCTAAACTATGGCTACACCTTC
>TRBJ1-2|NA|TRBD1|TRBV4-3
CASSQDRPFRGDNYGYTF
TGCGCCAGCAGCCAAGATCGACCCTTCAGGGGGGACAACTATGGCTACACCTTC
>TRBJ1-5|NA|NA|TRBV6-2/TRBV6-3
CASSFPYQPQHF
TGTGCCAGCAGCTTTCCGTATCAGCCCCAGCATTTT
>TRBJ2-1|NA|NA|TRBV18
CASSSGKGAGNEQFF
TGTGCCAGCTCATCCGGGAAGGGTGCGGGGAATGAGCAGTTCTTC
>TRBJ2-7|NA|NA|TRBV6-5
CASSYNSLSYEQYF
TGTGCCAGCAGTTACAACAGTCTCTCCTACGAGCAGTACTTC
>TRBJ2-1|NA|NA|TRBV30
CAWISGAYNEQFF
TGTGCCTGGATCTCGGGAGCCTACAATGAGCAGTTCTTC
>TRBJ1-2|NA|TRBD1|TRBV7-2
CASSTGQGEIGYTF
TGTGCCAGCAGCACGGGACAGGGGGAAATTGGCTACACCTTC
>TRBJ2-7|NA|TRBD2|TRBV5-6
CASSLGGGQSSYEQYF
TGTGCCAGCAGCTTGGGCGGGGGGCAGAGCTCCTACGAGCAGTACTTC
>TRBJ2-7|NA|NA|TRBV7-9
CASSQLATADEQYF
TGTGCCAGCAGTCAATTAGCGACCGCGGACGAGCAGTACTTC
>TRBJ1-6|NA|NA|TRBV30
CAWSVRDSYNSPLHF
TGTGCCTGGAGTGTGAGGGATTCCTATAATTCACCCCTCCACTTT
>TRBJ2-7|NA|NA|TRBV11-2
CASSFTGAYEQYF
TGTGCCAGCAGCTTCACTGGAGCCTACGAGCAGTACTTC
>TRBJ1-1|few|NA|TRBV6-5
CASSYSGSLEAFF
TGTGCCAGCAGTTACTCGGGCAGCCTTGAAGCTTTCTTT
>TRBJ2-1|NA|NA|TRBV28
CASSTSPLGEQFF
TGTGCCAGCAGTACGAGTCCCCTCGGGGAGCAGTTCTTC
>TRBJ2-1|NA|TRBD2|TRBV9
CASSVDPSGNEQFF
TGTGCCAGCAGCGTAGACCCTAGCGGCAATGAGCAGTTCTTC